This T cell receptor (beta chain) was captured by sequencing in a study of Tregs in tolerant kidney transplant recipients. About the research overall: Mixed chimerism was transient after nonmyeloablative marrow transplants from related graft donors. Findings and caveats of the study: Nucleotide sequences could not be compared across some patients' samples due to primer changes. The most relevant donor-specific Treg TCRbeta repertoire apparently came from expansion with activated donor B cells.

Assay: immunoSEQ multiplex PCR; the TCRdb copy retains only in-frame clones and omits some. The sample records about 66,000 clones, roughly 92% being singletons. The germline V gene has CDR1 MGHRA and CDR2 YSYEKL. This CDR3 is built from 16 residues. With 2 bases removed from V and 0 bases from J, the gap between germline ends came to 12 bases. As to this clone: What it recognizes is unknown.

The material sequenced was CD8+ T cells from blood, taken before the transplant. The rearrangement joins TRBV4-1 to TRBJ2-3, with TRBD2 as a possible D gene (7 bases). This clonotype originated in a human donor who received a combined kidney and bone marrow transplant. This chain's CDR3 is CASSQWGGPSTDTQYF. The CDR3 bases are TGCGCCAGCAGCCAATGGGGGGGCCCGAGCACAGATACGCAGTATTTT.